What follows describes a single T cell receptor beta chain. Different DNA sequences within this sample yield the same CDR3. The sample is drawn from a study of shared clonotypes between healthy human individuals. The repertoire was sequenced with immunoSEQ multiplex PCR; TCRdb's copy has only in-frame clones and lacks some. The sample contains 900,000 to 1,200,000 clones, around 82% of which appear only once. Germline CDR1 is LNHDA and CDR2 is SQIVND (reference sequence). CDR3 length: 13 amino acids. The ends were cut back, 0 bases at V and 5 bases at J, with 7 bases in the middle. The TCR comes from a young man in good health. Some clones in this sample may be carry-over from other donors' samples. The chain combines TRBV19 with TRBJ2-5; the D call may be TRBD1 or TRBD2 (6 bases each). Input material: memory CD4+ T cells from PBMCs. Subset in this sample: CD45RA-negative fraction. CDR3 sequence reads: CASSIEGGETQYF. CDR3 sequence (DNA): TGTGCCAGTAGTATAGAAGGGGGGGAGACCCAGTACTTC.